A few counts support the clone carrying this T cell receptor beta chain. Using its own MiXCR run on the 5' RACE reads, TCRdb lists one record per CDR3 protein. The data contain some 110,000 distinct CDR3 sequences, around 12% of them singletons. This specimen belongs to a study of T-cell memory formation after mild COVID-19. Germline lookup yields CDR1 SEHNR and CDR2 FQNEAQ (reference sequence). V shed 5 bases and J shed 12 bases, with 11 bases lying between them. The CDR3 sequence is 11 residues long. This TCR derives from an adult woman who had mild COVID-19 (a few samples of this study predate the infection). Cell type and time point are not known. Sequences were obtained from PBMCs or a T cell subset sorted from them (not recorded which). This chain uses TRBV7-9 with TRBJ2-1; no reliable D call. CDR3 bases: TGTGCCAGCAGCACTCTCCTTCCGCAGTTCTTC. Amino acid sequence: CASSTLLPQFF.